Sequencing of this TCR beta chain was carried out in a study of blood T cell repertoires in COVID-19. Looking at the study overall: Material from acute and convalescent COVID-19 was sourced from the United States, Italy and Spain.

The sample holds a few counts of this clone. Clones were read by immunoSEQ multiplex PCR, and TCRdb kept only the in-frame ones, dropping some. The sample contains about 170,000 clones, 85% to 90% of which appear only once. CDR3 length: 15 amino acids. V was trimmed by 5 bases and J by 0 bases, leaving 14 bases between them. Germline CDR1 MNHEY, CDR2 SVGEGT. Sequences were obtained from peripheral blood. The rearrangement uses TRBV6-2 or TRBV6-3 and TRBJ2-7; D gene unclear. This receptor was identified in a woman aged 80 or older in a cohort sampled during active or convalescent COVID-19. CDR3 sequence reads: CASSTYYMSSYEQYF. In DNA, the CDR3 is TGTGCCAGCAGTACGTATTATATGAGCTCCTACGAGCAGTACTTC.